Each of the 20 T cell receptor beta chains below was sequenced from the same sample in a study of blood T cell repertoires in COVID-19. Method: immunoSEQ multiplex PCR; TCRdb's copy keeps in-frame clones and lacks some. The sample holds 100,000 to 130,000 clones; more than 70% are singletons and the top ten take 4% to 6%. The sequenced material came from peripheral blood. The receptors were gathered from a man aged 40-49 years with active or convalescent COVID-19.

V usage is TRBV9 and J usage is TRBJ1-4, with no clear D. The V gene lost 0 bases and the J gene lost 5 bases, with 8 bases spanning the gap. The CDR3 contains 14 residues. Germline assignment: CDR1 SGDLS and CDR2 YYNGEE. CDR3 in DNA: TGTGCCAGCAGCGTAGGAGGGTCCAATGAAAAACTGTTTTTT. Protein: CASSVGGSNEKLFF. Together with reference TRBV9 and TRBJ1-4, the CDR3 gives the full variable domain: DSGVTQTPKHLITATGQRVTLRCSPRSGDLSVYWYQQSLDQGLQFLIQYYNGEERAKGNILERFSAQQFPDLHSELNLSSLELGDSALYFCASSVGGSNEKLFFGSGTQLSVL.

The chain employs TRBV30 and TRBJ1-3; tentatively, D is TRBD1 (5 bases). This CDR3 has 14 amino acids. Germline CDR1 reads GTSNPN; CDR2 reads SVGIG (reference sequence). Trimming shortened V by 5 bases and J by 0 bases, and 11 bases separated the two germline ends. The CDR3 nucleotides read TGTGCCTGGCGGGGGTTTAGCTCTGGAAACACCATATATTTT. Protein: CAWRGFSSGNTIYF.

This clone was counted a few times. This sequence joins TRBV19 and TRBJ2-1, with 10 bases that match TRBD2. The V gene end was trimmed by 0 bases and the J gene end by 8 bases; junction bases not matched to a gene: 10. The CDR3 sequence is 17 residues long. CDR1 is LNHDA and CDR2 is SQIVND in the germline V gene (reference sequence). The CDR3 DNA reads as TGTGCCAGTAGTATAGATAAGGGACTAGCGAGGAGGGATGAGCAGTTCTTC. Translated, it gives CASSIDKGLARRDEQFF. The variable domain in full, with the rest retrieved from reference TRBV19 and TRBJ2-1, is DGGITQSPKYLFRKEGQNVTLSCEQNLNHDAMYWYRQDPGQGLRLIYYSQIVNDFQKGDIAEGYSVSREKKESFPLTVTSAQKNPTAFYLCASSIDKGLARRDEQFFGPGTRLTVL.

The rearrangement links TRBV4-3 to TRBJ2-5; TRBD2 aligns across 12 bases. Germline V lookup: CDR1 LGHNA, CDR2 YSLEER. J was trimmed by 1 base and V by 4 bases; bases with no gene match: 10. CDR3 length equals 18 residues. This chain's CDR3 is CASSLDIWTSGIQETQYF. The CDR3 DNA follows: TGCGCCAGCAGCCTCGACATCTGGACTAGCGGGATCCAAGAGACCCAGTACTTC.

The chain is built from TRBV11-1 and TRBJ2-5; D remains unclear. Germline V CDR1 and CDR2: SGHAT, FQDESV (reference sequence). The CDR3 has 13 amino acids. The germline V and J ends were trimmed by 3 bases and 5 bases, with 10 bases remaining between them. Here the CDR3 DNA reads TGTGCCAGCAGCTTTGGCAGTTCGGAGACCCAGTACTTC. Translated: CASSFGSSETQYF.

This clone was seen just once. The CDR3 nucleotides are TGTGCCAGCAGTGATGTTCTGATGGGAGCTAATGAAAAACTGTTTTTT. Protein product: CASSDVLMGANEKLFF. The V and J genes are TRBV2 and TRBJ1-4; D gene unclear. Germline values: CDR1 SNHLY, CDR2 FYNNEI. V shed 3 bases and J shed 3 bases, with 14 bases lying between them. The CDR3 has 16 residues.

The chain combines TRBV7-9 with TRBJ2-3, with D tentatively TRBD1 (5 bases). Per germline, CDR1 SEHNR and CDR2 FQNEAQ (reference sequence). Trimming left V 5 bases short and J 2 bases short, with 11 bases between. There are 14 residues in the CDR3. The CDR3 DNA reads TGTGCCAGCAGCGGTATACAGGCCACAGATACGCAGTATTTT. This codes for CASSGIQATDTQYF. Together with reference TRBV7-9 and TRBJ2-3, the CDR3 gives the full variable domain: DTGVSQNPRHKITKRGQNVTFRCDPISEHNRLYWYRQTLGQGPEFLTYFQNEAQLEKSRLLSDRFSAERPKGSFSTLEIQRTEQGDSAMYLCASSGIQATDTQYFGPGTRLTVL.

The chain employs TRBV5-1 and TRBJ1-5; D gene ambiguous. The V gene's germline CDR1 is SGHRS and CDR2 YFSETQ. The CDR3 consists of 15 residues. Trimming cost V 0 bases and J 1 base, with 8 bases left between them. The CDR3 DNA sequence: TGCGCCAGCAGCTTGGGGCCGATAAGCAATCAGCCCCAGCATTTT. Encoded protein: CASSLGPISNQPQHF. Based on the CDR3 plus reference TRBV5-1 and TRBJ1-5, the full variable domain is KAGVTQTPRYLIKTRGQQVTLSCSPISGHRSVSWYQQTPGQGLQFLFEYFSETQRNKGNFPGRFSGRQFSNSRSEMNVSTLELGDSALYLCASSLGPISNQPQHFGDGTRLSIL.

Comment on this clone: This CDR3 is also generated by other DNA sequences in the sample. The chain links TRBV7-2 to TRBJ1-1; no firm D call. Germline CDR1 is SGHTA and CDR2 is FQGNSA. Deletions cut 3 bases from V and 2 bases from J, with 7 bases between. The CDR3 has 13 residues. The CDR3 DNA sequence: TGTGCCAGCAGCTTCTCGTCCAACACTGAAGCTTTCTTT. Its translation is CASSFSSNTEAFF.

The chain carries TRBV28 and TRBJ1-4, with 9 bases matching TRBD1. The V gene end was trimmed by 4 bases and the J gene end by 3 bases; junction bases not matched to a gene: 3. The length of the CDR3 is 15 residues. Per the germline V gene, CDR1 is MDHEN and CDR2 is SYDVKM. DNA for the CDR3: TGTGCCAGCAGTTCACAGGGGGCGGCTAATGAAAAACTGTTTTTT. Protein: CASSSQGAANEKLFF.

The chain has TRBV27 and TRBJ1-1; no clear D. The CDR3 is made up of 14 amino acids. CDR1 and CDR2 from the germline V gene are MNHEY and SMNVEV (reference sequence). V was pared by 3 bases and J by 0 bases, with 8 bases between. CDR3 protein: CASSFSQLNTEAFF. The CDR3 bases are TGTGCCAGCAGTTTCTCACAGTTGAACACTGAAGCTTTCTTT.

This clone has just one count. The gene calls are TRBV11-2 and TRBJ1-5; a weak D match, TRBD1 (5 bases). V lost 3 bases, J lost 2 bases, and 11 bases lay in between. The germline V gene encodes CDR1 SGHAT and CDR2 FQNNGV. There are 15 residues in the CDR3. CDR3 in amino acids: CASSFRVGGNQPQHF. Here the CDR3 DNA reads TGTGCCAGCAGCTTCAGGGTCGGAGGCAATCAGCCCCAGCATTTT.

DNA for the CDR3: TGCAGTGCGGTAGAGTCTGAAGCTTTCTTT. It codes for CSAVESEAFF. The chain joins TRBV20-1 to TRBJ1-1, with unresolved D. V gave up 6 bases and J gave up 6 bases, with 8 bases separating them. CDR3 length: 10 amino acids. Germline V CDR1 and CDR2: DFQATT, SNEGSKA (reference sequence).

The V call is TRBV5-4, the J call TRBJ1-2; unclear D gene. Germline lookup yields CDR1 SGHNT and CDR2 YYREEE (reference sequence). The length of the CDR3 is 12 residues. With 0 bases removed from V and 5 bases from J, the gap between germline ends came to 5 bases. For the CDR3, the DNA is TGTGCCAGCAGCTTGGCTACTTATGGCTACACCTTC. It specifies CASSLATYGYTF.

This sequence joins TRBV28 and TRBJ1-2; 8 bases align to TRBD1. Per germline, CDR1 MDHEN and CDR2 SYDVKM. Unmatched junction bases numbered 15, after V lost 5 bases and J lost 4 bases. The CDR3 is 17 amino acids. CDR3 in amino acids: CASSPTLGQGALYGYTF. DNA of the CDR3: TGTGCCAGCAGTCCAACTCTCGGACAGGGAGCCCTCTATGGCTACACCTTC.

The chain carries TRBV4-1 and TRBJ1-5; D gene ambiguous. The V gene's germline CDR1 is MGHRA and CDR2 YSYEKL. The CDR3 has 16 amino acids. Between the trimmed V and J ends, which lost 3 bases and 4 bases, there was a span of 16 bases. The CDR3, as DNA: TGCGCCAGCAGCCAGATGTGGGCAGCAAAGAATCAGCCCCAGCATTTT. As protein: CASSQMWAAKNQPQHF.

The rearrangement links TRBV12-3 or TRBV12-4 to TRBJ2-7; D remains unclear. The ends were cut back, 6 bases at V and 0 bases at J, with 6 bases in the middle. This CDR3 has 12 residues. CDR3 DNA sequence: TGTGCCAGCAGCCCCATCTCCTACGAGCAGTACTTC. Its protein product is CASSPISYEQYF.

The CDR3 nucleotides are TGTGCCAGCAGTTTGACAGGATCTTACTATGGCTACACCTTC. Its protein product is CASSLTGSYYGYTF. The chain has TRBV27 and TRBJ1-2; D may be TRBD1 (6 bases). Germline lookup yields CDR1 MNHEY and CDR2 SMNVEV (reference sequence). The CDR3 has 14 residues. V gave up 3 bases and J gave up 3 bases, with 11 bases separating them.

The rearrangement links TRBV7-2 to TRBJ2-5, with a tentative D call TRBD1 (6 bases). V lost 5 bases, J lost 5 bases, and 18 bases lay in between. Germline values: CDR1 SGHTA, CDR2 FQGNSA. The CDR3 sequence is 15 residues long. For the CDR3, the DNA is TGTGCCAGCAGCAGACGACAGGTCGGGTGGGAGACCCAGTACTTC. Amino acids: CASSRRQVGWETQYF.

The chain has TRBV6-2 or TRBV6-3 and TRBJ2-5, with 9 bases identical to TRBD2. This CDR3 spans 15 amino acids. The V gene's germline CDR1 is MNHEY and CDR2 SVGEGT. Losses at the gene ends were 4 bases for V and 5 bases for J; bases not matched to a gene: 8. CDR3 bases: TGTGCCAGCAGTTCTCCTGGACTAGCGAGTGAGACCCAGTACTTC. Amino acid sequence: CASSSPGLASETQYF.